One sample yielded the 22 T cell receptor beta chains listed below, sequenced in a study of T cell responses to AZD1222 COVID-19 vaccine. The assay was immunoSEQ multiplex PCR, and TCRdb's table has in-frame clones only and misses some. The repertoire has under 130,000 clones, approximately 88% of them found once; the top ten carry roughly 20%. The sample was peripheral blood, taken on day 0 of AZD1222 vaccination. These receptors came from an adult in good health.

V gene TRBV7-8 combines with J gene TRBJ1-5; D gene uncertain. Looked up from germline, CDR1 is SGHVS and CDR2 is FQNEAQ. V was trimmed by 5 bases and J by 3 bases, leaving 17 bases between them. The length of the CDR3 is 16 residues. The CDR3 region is CASSRFGRTVNQPQHF. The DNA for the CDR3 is TGTGCCAGCAGCCGATTTGGGAGGACCGTCAATCAGCCCCAGCATTTT.

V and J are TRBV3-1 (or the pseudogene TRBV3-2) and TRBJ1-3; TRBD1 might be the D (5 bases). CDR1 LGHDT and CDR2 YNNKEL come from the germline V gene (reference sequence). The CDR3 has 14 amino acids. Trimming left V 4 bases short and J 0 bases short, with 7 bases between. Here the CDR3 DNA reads TGTGCCAGCAGCCTGACAGACTCTGGAAACACCATATATTTT. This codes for CASSLTDSGNTIYF.

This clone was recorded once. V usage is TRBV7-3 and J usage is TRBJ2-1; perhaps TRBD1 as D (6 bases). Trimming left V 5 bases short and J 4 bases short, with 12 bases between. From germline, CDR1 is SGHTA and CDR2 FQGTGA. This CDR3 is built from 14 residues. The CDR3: CASSKEQGYNEQFF. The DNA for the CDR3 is TGTGCCAGCAGCAAAGAACAGGGATACAATGAGCAGTTCTTC.

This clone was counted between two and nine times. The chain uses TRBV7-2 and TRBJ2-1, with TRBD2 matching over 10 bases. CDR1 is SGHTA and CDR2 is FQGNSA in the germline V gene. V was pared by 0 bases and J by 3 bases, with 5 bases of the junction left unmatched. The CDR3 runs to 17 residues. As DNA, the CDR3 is TGTGCCAGCAGCTTAGCGCTGCCTAGCGGGGGCTACAATGAGCAGTTCTTC. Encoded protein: CASSLALPSGGYNEQFF.

The CDR3 reads CASSQTGLVNSGANVLTF. In nucleotides, the CDR3 is TGTGCCAGCAGCCAGACAGGGTTGGTTAACTCTGGGGCCAACGTCCTGACTTTC. The rearrangement joins TRBV21-1 to TRBJ2-6; the table's D call, TRBD1, has no DNA check behind it. TRBV21-1 is an annotated pseudogene. There are 18 residues in the CDR3.

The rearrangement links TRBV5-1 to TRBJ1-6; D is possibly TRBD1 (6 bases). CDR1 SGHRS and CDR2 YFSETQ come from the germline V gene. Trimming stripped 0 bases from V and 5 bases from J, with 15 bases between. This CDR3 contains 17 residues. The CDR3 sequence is CASSLAYGRGDNSPLHF. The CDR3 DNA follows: TGCGCCAGCAGCTTGGCCTATGGCAGGGGCGATAATTCACCCCTCCACTTT.

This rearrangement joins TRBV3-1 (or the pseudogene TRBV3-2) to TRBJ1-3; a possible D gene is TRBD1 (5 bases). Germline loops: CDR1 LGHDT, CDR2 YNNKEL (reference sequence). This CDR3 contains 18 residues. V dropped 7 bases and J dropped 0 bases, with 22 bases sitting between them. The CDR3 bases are TGTGCCAGCACCGCACCTCACAGGTCAACAAACTCTGGAAACACCATATATTTT. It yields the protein CASTAPHRSTNSGNTIYF.

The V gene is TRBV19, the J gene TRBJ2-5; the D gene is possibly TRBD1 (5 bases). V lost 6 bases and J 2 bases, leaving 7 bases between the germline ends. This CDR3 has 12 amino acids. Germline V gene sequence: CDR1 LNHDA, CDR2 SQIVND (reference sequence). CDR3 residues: CASRSGQETQYF. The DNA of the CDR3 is TGTGCCAGTAGATCAGGGCAAGAGACCCAGTACTTC. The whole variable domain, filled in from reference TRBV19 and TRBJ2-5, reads DGGITQSPKYLFRKEGQNVTLSCEQNLNHDAMYWYRQDPGQGLRLIYYSQIVNDFQKGDIAEGYSVSREKKESFPLTVTSAQKNPTAFYLCASRSGQETQYFGPGTRLLVL.

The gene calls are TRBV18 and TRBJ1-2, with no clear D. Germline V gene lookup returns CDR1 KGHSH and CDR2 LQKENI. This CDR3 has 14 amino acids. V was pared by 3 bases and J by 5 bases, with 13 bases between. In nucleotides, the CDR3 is TGTGCCAGCTCACCCGGGCCGGCGGGATATGGCTACACCTTC. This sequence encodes CASSPGPAGYGYTF.

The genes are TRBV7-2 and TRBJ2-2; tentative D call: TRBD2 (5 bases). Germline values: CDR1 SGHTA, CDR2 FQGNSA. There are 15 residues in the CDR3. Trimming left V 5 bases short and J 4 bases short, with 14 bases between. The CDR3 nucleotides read TGTGCCAGCAGCGGCCGGGGATTGGGCACCGGGGAGCTGTTTTTT. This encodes CASSGRGLGTGELFF.

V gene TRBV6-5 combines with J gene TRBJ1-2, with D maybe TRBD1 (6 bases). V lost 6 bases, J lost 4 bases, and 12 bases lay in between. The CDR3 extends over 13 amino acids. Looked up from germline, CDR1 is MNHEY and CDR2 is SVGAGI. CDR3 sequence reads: CASSEGGIYGYTF. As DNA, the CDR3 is TGTGCCAGCAGCGAGGGGGGGATCTATGGCTACACCTTC.

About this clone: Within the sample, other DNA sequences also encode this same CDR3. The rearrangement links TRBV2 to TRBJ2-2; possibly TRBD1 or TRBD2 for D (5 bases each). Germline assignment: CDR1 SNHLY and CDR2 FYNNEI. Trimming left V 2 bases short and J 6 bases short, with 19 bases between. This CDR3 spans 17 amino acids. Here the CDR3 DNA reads TGTGCCAGCAGTGAAAGGGGCGCGCAAGCTAGCCCCGGGGAGCTGTTTTTT. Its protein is CASSERGAQASPGELFF. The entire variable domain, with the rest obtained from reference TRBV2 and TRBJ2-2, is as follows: EPEVTQTPSHQVTQMGQEVILRCVPISNHLYFYWYRQILGQKVEFLVSFYNNEISEKSEIFDDQFSVERPDGSNFTLKIRSTKLEDSAMYFCASSERGAQASPGELFFGEGSRLTVL.

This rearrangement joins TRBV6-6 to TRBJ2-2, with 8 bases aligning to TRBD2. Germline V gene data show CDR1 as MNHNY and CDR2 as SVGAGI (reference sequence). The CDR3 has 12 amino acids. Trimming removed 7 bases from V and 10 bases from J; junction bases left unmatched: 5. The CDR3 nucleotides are TGTGCCAGCACCGCGACTAGCGAGGAGCTGTTTTTT. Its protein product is CASTATSEELFF.

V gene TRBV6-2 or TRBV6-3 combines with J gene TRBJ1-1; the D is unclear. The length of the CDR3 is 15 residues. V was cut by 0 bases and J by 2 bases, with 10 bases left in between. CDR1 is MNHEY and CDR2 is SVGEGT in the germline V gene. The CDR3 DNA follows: TGTGCCAGCAGTTACTCGGTCCTCCCAAACACTGAAGCTTTCTTT. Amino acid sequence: CASSYSVLPNTEAFF.

CDR3 region: CASSLHPGGSSYNEQFF. The CDR3 coding sequence is TGTGCCAGCAGTCTCCATCCCGGTGGCTCATCCTACAATGAGCAGTTCTTC. The rearrangement links TRBV28 to TRBJ2-1; D not certain. The length of the CDR3 is 17 residues. Germline-derived CDR1 and CDR2 are MDHEN and SYDVKM. V gave up 5 bases and J gave up 1 base, with 18 bases separating them.

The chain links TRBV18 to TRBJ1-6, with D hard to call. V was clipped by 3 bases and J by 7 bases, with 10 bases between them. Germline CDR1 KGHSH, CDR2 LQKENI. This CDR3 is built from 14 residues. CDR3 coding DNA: TGTGCCAGCTCACCCCAGGACGGGAATTCACCCCTCCACTTT. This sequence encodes CASSPQDGNSPLHF. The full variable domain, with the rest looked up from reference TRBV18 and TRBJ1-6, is NAGVMQNPRHLVRRRGQEARLRCSPMKGHSHVYWYRQLPEEGLKFMVYLQKENIIDESGMPKERFSAEFPKEGPSILRIQQVVRGDSAAYFCASSPQDGNSPLHFGNGTRLTVT.

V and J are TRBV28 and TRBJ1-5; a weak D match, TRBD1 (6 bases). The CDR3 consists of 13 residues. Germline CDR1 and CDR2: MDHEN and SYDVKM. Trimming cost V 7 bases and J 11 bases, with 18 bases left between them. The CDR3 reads CASISGGGGTQHF. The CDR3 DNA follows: TGTGCCAGCATCTCAGGAGGGGGGGGCACCCAGCATTTT. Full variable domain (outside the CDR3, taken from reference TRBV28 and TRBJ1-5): DVKVTQSSRYLVKRTGEKVFLECVQDMDHENMFWYRQDPGLGLRLIYFSYDVKMKEKGDIPEGYSVSREKKERFSLILESASTNQTSMYLCASISGGGGTQHFGDGTRLSIL.

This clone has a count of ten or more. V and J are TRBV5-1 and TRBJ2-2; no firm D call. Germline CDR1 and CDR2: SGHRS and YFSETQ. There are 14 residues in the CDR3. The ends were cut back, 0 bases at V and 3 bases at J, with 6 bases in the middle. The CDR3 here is CASSLVMDTGELFF. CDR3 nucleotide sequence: TGCGCCAGCAGCTTGGTAATGGACACCGGGGAGCTGTTTTTT.

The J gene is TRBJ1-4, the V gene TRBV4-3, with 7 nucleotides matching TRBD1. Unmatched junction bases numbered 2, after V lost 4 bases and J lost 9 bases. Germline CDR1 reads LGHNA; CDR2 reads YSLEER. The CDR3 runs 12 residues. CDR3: CASSPGGQKLFF. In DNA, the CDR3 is TGCGCCAGCAGCCCAGGGGGGCAAAAACTGTTTTTT.

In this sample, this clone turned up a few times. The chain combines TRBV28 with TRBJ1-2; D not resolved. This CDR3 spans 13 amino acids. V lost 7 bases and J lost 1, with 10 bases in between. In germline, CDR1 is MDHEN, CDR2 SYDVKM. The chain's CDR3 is CASKLSSNYGYTF. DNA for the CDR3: TGTGCCAGCAAATTGTCCAGTAACTATGGCTACACCTTC.

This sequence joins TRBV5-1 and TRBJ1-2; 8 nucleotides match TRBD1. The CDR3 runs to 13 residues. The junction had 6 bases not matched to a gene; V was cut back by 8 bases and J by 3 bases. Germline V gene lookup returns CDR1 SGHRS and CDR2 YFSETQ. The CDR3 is CASQTGQDYGYTF. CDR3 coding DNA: TGCGCCAGTCAGACGGGACAGGACTATGGCTACACCTTC. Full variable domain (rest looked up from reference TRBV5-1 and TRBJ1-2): KAGVTQTPRYLIKTRGQQVTLSCSPISGHRSVSWYQQTPGQGLQFLFEYFSETQRNKGNFPGRFSGRQFSNSRSEMNVSTLELGDSALYLCASQTGQDYGYTFGSGTRLTVV.

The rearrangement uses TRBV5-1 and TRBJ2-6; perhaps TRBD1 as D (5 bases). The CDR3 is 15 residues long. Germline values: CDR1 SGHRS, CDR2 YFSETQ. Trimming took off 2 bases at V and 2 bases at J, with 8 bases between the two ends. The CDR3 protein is CASSLLGAGANVLTF. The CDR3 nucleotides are TGCGCCAGCAGCTTATTAGGGGCTGGGGCCAACGTCCTGACTTTC. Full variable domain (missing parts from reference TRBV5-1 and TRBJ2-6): KAGVTQTPRYLIKTRGQQVTLSCSPISGHRSVSWYQQTPGQGLQFLFEYFSETQRNKGNFPGRFSGRQFSNSRSEMNVSTLELGDSALYLCASSLLGAGANVLTFGAGSRLTVL.